Shown below are 14 T cell receptor beta chains from a single sample sequenced in a study of T cells after yellow fever vaccination. From the 5' RACE reads, TCRdb called clonotypes with MiXCR, one entry per CDR3 protein. In the table there are around 100,000 distinct CDR3 sequences, 6.5% to 9% of which are singletons. This sample comprised CD8+ T cells sorted from PBMCs, obtained 45 days after the yellow fever booster vaccination. The receptors were gathered from a man aged 30 to 45 who received the YFV17D yellow fever vaccine.

The rearrangement joins TRBV11-2 to TRBJ2-7; D is unresolved. Trimming stripped 7 bases from V and 0 bases from J, with 10 bases between. The length of the CDR3 is 13 residues. Looked up from germline, CDR1 is SGHAT and CDR2 is FQNNGV. CDR3 sequence (DNA): TGTGCCAGCAATCCCGCCAGCTCCTACGAGCAGTACTTC. It is translated as CASNPASSYEQYF.

Only a few counts were recorded for this clonotype. The chain uses TRBV4-1 and TRBJ2-7; the D is unclear. Germline-derived CDR1 and CDR2 are MGHRA and YSYEKL. Deletions cut 1 base from V and 0 bases from J, with 10 bases between. The CDR3 has 15 amino acids. The CDR3 region is CASSQVYQSSYEQYF. The CDR3 coding sequence is TGCGCCAGCAGCCAAGTTTATCAGAGCTCCTACGAGCAGTACTTC.

Only a few counts were recorded for this clonotype. The chain uses TRBV12-3 or TRBV12-4 and TRBJ1-6; D is undetermined. The CDR3 spans 17 residues. The germline V and J ends were trimmed by 3 bases and 7 bases, with 19 bases remaining between them. The CDR3 bases are TGTGCCAGCAGTTTCGTTCTAGGCCCGCGGGTGAATTCACCCCTCCACTTT. It is translated as CASSFVLGPRVNSPLHF.

This clonotype was detected ten times or more. The V call is TRBV12-3 or TRBV12-4, the J call TRBJ2-3, with 11 positions matching TRBD2. CDR3 length: 16 amino acids. Germline trimming cut 2 bases from V and 2 bases from J; bases unmatched to any gene: 3. The CDR3 loop is CASSLTGLADTDTQYF. The CDR3, as DNA: TGTGCCAGCAGTTTAACGGGACTAGCGGACACAGATACGCAGTATTTT.

Many counts were recorded for this clonotype. The V and J genes are TRBV10-3 and TRBJ2-1, with a tentative D call TRBD1 (6 bases). V was shortened by 10 bases and J by 7 bases, with 20 bases between the two germline ends. The CDR3 is 14 residues long. The germline V gene encodes CDR1 ENHRY and CDR2 SYGVKD. CDR3 protein: CATTKDSPVNEQFF. The CDR3 DNA sequence: TGTGCCACCACGAAGGACAGCCCGGTGAATGAGCAGTTCTTC.

This clonotype was seen at least ten times. This chain joins TRBV7-9 and TRBJ2-5; D is tentatively TRBD1 or TRBD2 (6 bases each). The CDR3 has 18 residues. Germline V gene data show CDR1 as SEHNR and CDR2 as FQNEAQ (reference sequence). V lost 6 bases and J lost 3, with 26 bases in between. In DNA form, the CDR3 reads TGTGCCAGCAGGCTGGATCCGGGGGAGATGAGGGGGAAAGAGACCCAGTACTTC. It is translated as CASRLDPGEMRGKETQYF.

The chain is built from TRBV4-1 and TRBJ2-7, with D unclear. Germline lookup yields CDR1 MGHRA and CDR2 YSYEKL. Trimming stripped 1 base from V and 0 bases from J, with 7 bases between. The CDR3 covers 14 residues. The CDR3 is CASSQGRSSYEQYF. CDR3 DNA: TGCGCCAGCAGCCAAGGACGAAGCTCCTACGAGCAGTACTTC.

This clonotype showed up many times. The V and J genes are TRBV6-1 and TRBJ1-1, with 8 bases that match TRBD1. Trimming took 4 bases from V and 2 from J; bases not matched to a gene: 6. The germline gives CDR1 MNHNS, CDR2 SASEGT. The CDR3 has 15 residues. DNA for the CDR3: TGTGCCAGCAGTGTAATAGGACAGGGAAACACTGAAGCTTTCTTT. It encodes CASSVIGQGNTEAFF.

This clonotype appeared many times. The rearrangement uses TRBV20-1 and TRBJ2-1; 7 bases fit TRBD1. The CDR3 runs to 13 residues. Trimming took 6 bases from V and 3 from J; bases not matched to a gene: 5. Looked up from germline, CDR1 is DFQATT and CDR2 is SNEGSKA (reference sequence). DNA for the CDR3: TGCAGTGCGCCAGACAGGGTCTACAATGAGCAGTTCTTC. Protein product: CSAPDRVYNEQFF.

This clonotype was detected many times. The chain has TRBV12-3 or TRBV12-4 and TRBJ2-7; 12 bases fit TRBD2. The CDR3 has 15 amino acids. V shed 5 bases, J shed 5 bases, and the junction held 7 bases outside the gene matches. The CDR3 coding sequence is TGTGCCAGCAGTCGACTAGCGGGAGATTCCCACGAGCAGTACTTC. Amino acids: CASSRLAGDSHEQYF.

In this sample, this clonotype turned up many times. The chain combines TRBV7-6 with TRBJ2-1; D not resolved. The CDR3 runs 15 residues. CDR1 is SGHVS, CDR2 FNYEAQ, per germline. The V end was cut by 3 bases, the J end by 4 bases, with 13 bases between. CDR3 in DNA: TGTGCCAGCAGCTTGGGTGGCCCCCTATACAATGAGCAGTTCTTC. Translated: CASSLGGPLYNEQFF.

This clonotype was seen repeatedly, ten times or more. The V call is TRBV27, the J call TRBJ1-5; the match to TRBD1 covers 8 bases. V lost 4 bases and J lost 4; bases outside the gene matches: 6. The CDR3 contains 15 residues. CDR1 and CDR2 from the germline V gene are MNHEY and SMNVEV (reference sequence). The CDR3 is CASSSGQGRNQPQHF. CDR3 DNA: TGTGCCAGCAGTTCCGGACAGGGTAGGAATCAGCCCCAGCATTTT.

There are many counts of this clonotype. The chain recombines TRBV19 with TRBJ2-1; TRBD2 agrees at 8 bases. The CDR3 length is 16 residues. Trimming removed 3 bases from V and 9 bases from J; junction bases left unmatched: 13. CDR1 is LNHDA, CDR2 SQIVND, per germline (reference sequence). CDR3 nucleotides: TGTGCCAGTAGTATTCGGGGGGGGGATATTGGAGTTGAGCAGTTCTTC. Translated: CASSIRGGDIGVEQFF.

This clonotype was counted a few times. This chain uses TRBV6-2 or TRBV6-3 with TRBJ2-7; 9 bases map to TRBD1. Germline loops: CDR1 MNHEY, CDR2 SVGEGT. V trimming: 5 bases; J trimming: 2 bases; junction bases outside the gene matches: 4. The CDR3 extends over 14 amino acids. The CDR3 region is CASSIDRGAYEQYF. In nucleotides, the CDR3 is TGTGCCAGCAGTATCGACAGGGGGGCCTACGAGCAGTACTTC.